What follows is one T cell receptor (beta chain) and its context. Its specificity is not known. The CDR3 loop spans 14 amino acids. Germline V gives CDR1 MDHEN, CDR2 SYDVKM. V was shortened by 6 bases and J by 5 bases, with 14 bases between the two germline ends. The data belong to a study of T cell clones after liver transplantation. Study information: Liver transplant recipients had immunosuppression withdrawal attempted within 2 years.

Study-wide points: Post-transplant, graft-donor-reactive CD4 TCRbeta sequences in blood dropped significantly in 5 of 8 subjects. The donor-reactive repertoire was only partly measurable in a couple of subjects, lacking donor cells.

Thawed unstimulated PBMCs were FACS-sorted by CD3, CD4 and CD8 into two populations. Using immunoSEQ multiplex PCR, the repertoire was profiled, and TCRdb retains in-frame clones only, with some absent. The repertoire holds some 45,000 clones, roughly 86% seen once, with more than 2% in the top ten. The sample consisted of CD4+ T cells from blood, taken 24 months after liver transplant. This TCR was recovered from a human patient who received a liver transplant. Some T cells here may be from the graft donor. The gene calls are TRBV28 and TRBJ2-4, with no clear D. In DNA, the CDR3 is TGTGCCAGCAGAGCTCCGAGGAGCGAAAACATTCAGTACTTC. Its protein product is CASRAPRSENIQYF.